The clone carrying this T cell receptor (beta chain) was counted once. Its antigen is undetermined. Before the COVID-19 pandemic, during about 2010-2018, CD4+ T cells were taken from unexposed donors. After about 10 days of culture, CD4+ T cells were isolated. As cell numbers allowed, unexposed-donor CD4+ T cells faced SARS-CoV-2 S/N and four cold-coronavirus spikes. This sample is part of a study of CD4 T cells in relation to SARS-CoV-2 and coronaviruses. Study context: After approximately 10 days of antigen culture, PBMC TCR beta CDR3s were sequenced. Shared crossreactive spike epitopes were mapped to their HLA restriction.

The germline gives CDR1 SGHDT, CDR2 YYEEEE. The CDR3 totals 16 residues. Deletions cut 3 bases from V and 1 base from J, with 15 bases between. Study conclusions and caveats: No donor gave both pre-pandemic and post-infection samples.

This table comes from immunoSEQ multiplex PCR, and its TCRdb copy is limited to in-frame clones, with some not included. The data hold under 20,000 clones, with roughly 77% observed a single time. This TCR derives from a human donor in good health. The chain uses TRBV5-6 and TRBJ2-3, with D perhaps TRBD1 or TRBD2 (5 bases each). Material for sequencing was CD4+ T cells from PBMCs, cultured in vitro. CDR3 coding DNA: TGTGCCAGCAGCTCAACAGGACTCGGGGGCACAGATACGCAGTATTTT. Protein: CASSSTGLGGTDTQYF.